Each of the 32 T cell receptor beta chains below was sequenced from the same sample in a study of CD4 T cells in relation to SARS-CoV-2 and coronaviruses. The data were produced by immunoSEQ multiplex PCR, yet TCRdb's version contains in-frame clones alone and is incomplete. The sample has some 64,000 clones; about 95% are singletons. CD4+ T cells from unexposed donors were obtained before the COVID-19 pandemic (2011-2018). The sequenced sample was naive CD4+ T cells from PBMCs. Subset of the sample: naive CD4+ T cells isolated by negative enrichment. The receptors were gathered from a human donor in good health.

V is TRBV12-3 or TRBV12-4 and J is TRBJ1-1; D gene unclear. There are 13 residues in the CDR3. With 7 bases removed from V and 1 base from J, the gap between germline ends came to 10 bases. CDR3 residues: CASNQQQNTEAFF. The DNA of the CDR3 is TGTGCCAGCAACCAACAGCAGAACACTGAAGCTTTCTTT.

The V and J genes are TRBV19 and TRBJ2-2; no clear D gene. The CDR3 loop spans 14 amino acids. Germline V lookup: CDR1 LNHDA, CDR2 SQIVND (reference sequence). The V and J ends lost 4 bases and 3 bases respectively, with 9 bases between them. CDR3 DNA sequence: TGTGCCAGTAGTACTGGACGGGACACCGGGGAGCTGTTTTTT. Residues: CASSTGRDTGELFF.

This sequence joins TRBV7-2 and TRBJ2-3; tentatively, D is TRBD1 (5 bases). The CDR3 is made up of 14 amino acids. Germline-derived CDR1 and CDR2 are SGHTA and FQGNSA. Trimming took 1 base from V and 4 from J, leaving 9 bases between them. CDR3 DNA sequence: TGTGCCAGCAGCTTAGTCCGGACACCAGATACGCAGTATTTT. It codes for CASSLVRTPDTQYF.

The chain recombines TRBV3-1 (or the pseudogene TRBV3-2) with TRBJ2-3; weak D call: TRBD2 (6 bases). The ends were cut back, 3 bases at V and 2 bases at J, with 15 bases in the middle. The CDR3 covers 16 residues. CDR1 is LGHDT and CDR2 is YNNKEL in the germline V gene (reference sequence). This CDR3 reads CASSQIRGGYTDTQYF. CDR3 DNA: TGTGCCAGCAGCCAGATCCGTGGGGGGTACACAGATACGCAGTATTTT.

This chain links TRBV5-6 with TRBJ2-1; D not certain. CDR3 length: 13 amino acids. V was cut by 4 bases and J by 2 bases, with 7 bases left in between. The germline V gene encodes CDR1 SGHDT and CDR2 YYEEEE. The DNA of the CDR3 is TGTGCCAGCAGCCCTCGAACCTACAATGAGCAGTTCTTC. Its protein product is CASSPRTYNEQFF.

The chain is built from TRBV11-2 and TRBJ2-1, with no clear D. Germline V gives CDR1 SGHAT, CDR2 FQNNGV. V dropped 0 bases and J dropped 0 bases, with 9 bases sitting between them. The CDR3 is 16 residues long. The CDR3 nucleotides read TGTGCCAGCAGCTTAGAAGGTGGAAACTCCTACAATGAGCAGTTCTTC. Encoded protein: CASSLEGGNSYNEQFF.

The rearrangement links TRBV28 to TRBJ1-2; maybe TRBD1 (6 bases). Germline V CDR1 and CDR2: MDHEN, SYDVKM. This CDR3 comprises 13 residues. The V and J ends lost 5 bases and 6 bases respectively, with 13 bases between them. The CDR3 DNA reads TGTGCCAGCAGTAGCCCGACAGGAGATGGCTACACCTTC. Encoded protein: CASSSPTGDGYTF.

This clone showed up just once. This sequence joins TRBV18 and TRBJ2-7; TRBD1 agrees at 10 bases. V lost 4 bases to trimming and J lost 3 bases; unmatched junction nucleotides: 6. This CDR3 spans 15 amino acids. The germline CDR1 and CDR2 sequences are KGHSH and LQKENI. The DNA for the CDR3 is TGTGCCAGCTCACGTGGACAGGGGGAATTCTACGAGCAGTACTTC. Translation: CASSRGQGEFYEQYF. Using reference TRBV18 and TRBJ2-7 for the parts outside the CDR3, the full variable domain is NAGVMQNPRHLVRRRGQEARLRCSPMKGHSHVYWYRQLPEEGLKFMVYLQKENIIDESGMPKERFSAEFPKEGPSILRIQQVVRGDSAAYFCASSRGQGEFYEQYFGPGTRLTVT.

The chain recombines TRBV25-1 with TRBJ1-1, with D tentatively TRBD1 (6 bases). Between the trimmed V and J ends, which lost 4 bases and 4 bases, there was a span of 13 bases. Per germline, CDR1 MGHDK and CDR2 SYGVNS. The length of the CDR3 is 14 residues. CDR3 sequence (DNA): TGTGCCAGCAGTGGAACAGGGCTGGGCACTGAAGCTTTCTTT. Translating it yields CASSGTGLGTEAFF.

This sequence joins TRBV19 and TRBJ2-1; TRBD2 aligns across 9 bases. In germline, CDR1 is LNHDA, CDR2 SQIVND (reference sequence). This CDR3 has 15 amino acids. V lost 6 bases to trimming and J lost 4 bases; unmatched junction nucleotides: 7. The CDR3 here is CASSEAAGGYNEQFF. DNA for the CDR3: TGTGCCAGTAGCGAGGCCGCGGGAGGGTACAATGAGCAGTTCTTC.

The chain combines TRBV19 with TRBJ1-3; D call uncertain. The CDR3 is 16 residues long. Germline assignment: CDR1 LNHDA and CDR2 SQIVND (reference sequence). Trimming left V 5 bases short and J 0 bases short, with 14 bases between. CDR3 region: CASSPTGQSSGNTIYF. In DNA, the CDR3 is TGTGCCAGTAGTCCCACCGGGCAAAGCTCTGGAAACACCATATATTTT.

In DNA form, the CDR3 reads TGTGCCAGCAGCTTGGGTAGCTCTAACACCGGGGAGCTGTTTTTT. Translated: CASSLGSSNTGELFF. The chain combines TRBV5-6 with TRBJ2-2; no clear D. This CDR3 is 15 amino acids long. Trimming pared 0 bases from V and 2 bases from J, leaving 8 bases between. CDR1 and CDR2 from the germline V gene are SGHDT and YYEEEE.

The chain employs TRBV7-9 and TRBJ1-1; TRBD1 might be the D (6 bases). With 5 bases removed from V and 1 base from J, the gap between germline ends came to 17 bases. CDR1 and CDR2 (germline): SEHNR, FQNEAQ (reference sequence). This CDR3 spans 16 amino acids. CDR3 region: CASSTTSGGGNTEAFF. CDR3 DNA sequence: TGTGCCAGCAGCACTACCAGCGGGGGCGGGAACACTGAAGCTTTCTTT.

The rearrangement links TRBV19 to TRBJ1-2, with TRBD1 as a possible D gene (5 bases). V lost 4 bases and J 4 bases, leaving 22 bases between the germline ends. CDR1 is LNHDA and CDR2 is SQIVND in the germline V gene (reference sequence). The CDR3 length is 17 residues. The CDR3 DNA is TGTGCCAGTAGTACAGCCGCTGCAGGGTATCTAACCTATGGCTACACCTTC. Translation: CASSTAAAGYLTYGYTF.

The rearrangement uses TRBV19 and TRBJ1-5, with D hard to call. V was shortened by 1 base and J by 3 bases, with 7 bases between the two germline ends. The germline V gene has CDR1 LNHDA and CDR2 SQIVND (reference sequence). The CDR3 is 14 amino acids. CDR3 sequence (DNA): TGTGCCAGTAGTATAGCTGGGTCCAATCAGCCCCAGCATTTT. Its translation: CASSIAGSNQPQHF. The full variable domain, with the rest looked up from reference TRBV19 and TRBJ1-5, is DGGITQSPKYLFRKEGQNVTLSCEQNLNHDAMYWYRQDPGQGLRLIYYSQIVNDFQKGDIAEGYSVSREKKESFPLTVTSAQKNPTAFYLCASSIAGSNQPQHFGDGTRLSIL.

The chain is built from TRBV12-3 or TRBV12-4 and TRBJ2-1; D call uncertain. Trimming removed 5 bases from V and 14 bases from J, with 19 bases in between. This CDR3 region has 13 residues. Written as DNA, the CDR3 is TGTGCCAGCAGTATTAGAGAAACCCCACCGAAGTTCTTC. Its translation: CASSIRETPPKFF.

This clone has a handful of counts. The chain has TRBV7-3 and TRBJ1-6; D not resolved. Germline values: CDR1 SGHTA, CDR2 FQGTGA. V was cut by 2 bases and J by 7 bases, with 9 bases left in between. The CDR3 totals 14 residues. The CDR3 DNA reads as TGTGCCAGCAGCTTAGAGGGTGGGAATTCACCCCTCCACTTT. Its translation: CASSLEGGNSPLHF.

This clone was picked up one time. The chain is built from TRBV4-1 and TRBJ2-7; no firm D call. This CDR3 has 15 amino acids. CDR1 MGHRA and CDR2 YSYEKL come from the germline V gene. V was shortened by 0 bases and J by 0 bases, with 9 bases between the two germline ends. The CDR3 loop reads CASSQDQASSYEQYF. The CDR3 region has the DNA TGCGCCAGCAGCCAAGATCAGGCTAGCTCCTACGAGCAGTACTTC.

The chain is built from TRBV6-5 and TRBJ2-5, with 8 positions matching TRBD1. The V gene end was trimmed by 6 bases and the J gene end by 3 bases; junction bases not matched to a gene: 9. CDR1 MNHEY and CDR2 SVGAGI come from the germline V gene. This CDR3 has 15 residues. Written as DNA, the CDR3 is TGTGCCAGCAGCACTGACAGGGGACTGGAAGAGACCCAGTACTTC. Amino acids: CASSTDRGLEETQYF.

The chain uses TRBV11-2 and TRBJ2-1; D is undetermined. Per the germline V gene, CDR1 is SGHAT and CDR2 is FQNNGV. The V end was cut by 4 bases, the J end by 5 bases, with 12 bases between. CDR3 length: 14 residues. The CDR3 protein is CASSSQRENNEQFF. CDR3 DNA: TGTGCCAGCAGCTCTCAGCGTGAGAACAATGAGCAGTTCTTC.

The chain links TRBV3-1 (or the pseudogene TRBV3-2) to TRBJ2-1; no clear D gene. This CDR3 region has 14 residues. Germline-derived CDR1 and CDR2 are LGHDT and YNNKEL (reference sequence). Trimming removed 4 bases from V and 9 bases from J, with 16 bases in between. In nucleotides, the CDR3 is TGTGCCAGCAGCCCCATGGGTAGCCGCGGTGAGCAGTTCTTC. Its translation: CASSPMGSRGEQFF.

This clone was picked up one time. The rearrangement joins TRBV27 to TRBJ1-5; no clear D gene. The CDR3 has 13 amino acids. From germline, CDR1 is MNHEY and CDR2 SMNVEV (reference sequence). The germline V and J ends were trimmed by 4 bases and 4 bases, with 8 bases remaining between them. DNA of the CDR3: TGTGCCAGCAGTTCCCGTTCGAATCAGCCCCAGCATTTT. Protein product: CASSSRSNQPQHF.

The count of this clone is one. V usage is TRBV18 and J usage is TRBJ2-7; D not certain. Germline lookup yields CDR1 KGHSH and CDR2 LQKENI. The CDR3 is 14 amino acids. Trimming shortened V by 4 bases and J by 4 bases, and 14 bases separated the two germline ends. In DNA form, the CDR3 reads TGTGCCAGCTCACTTGCCGCGGAGAATTACGAGCAGTACTTC. Protein product: CASSLAAENYEQYF.

The chain recombines TRBV28 with TRBJ2-7, with a weak D call TRBD2 (5 bases). The CDR3 sequence is 11 residues long. The V and J ends lost 2 bases and 6 bases respectively, with 5 bases between them. Per the germline V gene, CDR1 is MDHEN and CDR2 is SYDVKM. CDR3 amino acids: CASSLRGEQYF. CDR3 in DNA: TGTGCCAGCAGTTTACGGGGCGAGCAGTACTTC.

This rearrangement joins TRBV24-1 to TRBJ1-2; tentatively, D is TRBD1 (5 bases). The germline V gene has CDR1 KGHDR and CDR2 SFDVKD. V dropped 1 base and J dropped 6 bases, with 11 bases sitting between them. The length of the CDR3 is 14 residues. As DNA, the CDR3 is TGTGCCACCAGTGATTTAAGACAGACTCATGGCTACACCTTC. Its protein is CATSDLRQTHGYTF.

DNA for the CDR3: TGTGCCAGCAGCTTGGAGGCTAGCGGGATGGGAGAGACCCAGTACTTC. Its protein is CASSLEASGMGETQYF. This chain links TRBV5-4 with TRBJ2-5; 9 positions match TRBD2. V trimming: 0 bases; J trimming: 4 bases; junction bases outside the gene matches: 7. Germline CDR1 and CDR2: SGHNT and YYREEE (reference sequence). The CDR3 consists of 16 residues.

This chain links TRBV9 with TRBJ2-2; tentative D call: TRBD2 (6 bases). CDR3 length: 16 amino acids. Germline V lookup: CDR1 SGDLS, CDR2 YYNGEE. V lost 1 base and J lost 0, with 10 bases in between. The CDR3: CASSVSAGPNTGELFF. In DNA, the CDR3 is TGTGCCAGCAGCGTATCGGCGGGACCGAACACCGGGGAGCTGTTTTTT.

V gene TRBV15 combines with J gene TRBJ2-1; D is perhaps TRBD2 (6 bases). The CDR3 spans 15 residues. V dropped 0 bases and J dropped 2 bases, with 8 bases sitting between them. Per germline, CDR1 LNHNV and CDR2 YYDKDF (reference sequence). The CDR3: CATSRDAGTYNEQFF. In DNA, the CDR3 is TGTGCCACCAGCAGAGATGCGGGGACCTACAATGAGCAGTTCTTC.

J is TRBJ2-5 and V is TRBV7-9, with 9 bases lining up with TRBD1. V shed 5 bases and J 7 bases; nucleotides not matched to a gene: 20. This CDR3 is built from 18 residues. Germline V lookup: CDR1 SEHNR, CDR2 FQNEAQ (reference sequence). The CDR3 coding sequence is TGTGCCAGCAGCCCAGGAGGGACAGGGCCGTCCTCCCGACCGACCCAGTACTTC. Translated, it gives CASSPGGTGPSSRPTQYF.

This chain joins TRBV28 and TRBJ2-7, with D possibly being TRBD2 (7 bases). V was pared by 6 bases and J by 0 bases, with 12 bases between. There are 14 residues in the CDR3. The germline CDR1 and CDR2 sequences are MDHEN and SYDVKM. For the CDR3, the DNA is TGTGCCAGCAGGTCGGGGGGCGACTCCTACGAGCAGTACTTC. Its protein product is CASRSGGDSYEQYF. Using reference TRBV28 and TRBJ2-7 for the parts outside the CDR3, the full variable domain is DVKVTQSSRYLVKRTGEKVFLECVQDMDHENMFWYRQDPGLGLRLIYFSYDVKMKEKGDIPEGYSVSREKKERFSLILESASTNQTSMYLCASRSGGDSYEQYFGPGTRLTVT.

This clone was seen a single time. The chain couples TRBV6-5 to TRBJ2-7; 7 bases line up with TRBD1. V gave up 7 bases and J gave up 3 bases; unmatched junction bases: 6. The CDR3 is 13 amino acids. The germline V gene encodes CDR1 MNHEY and CDR2 SVGAGI. The CDR3 nucleotides read TGTGCCAGCACCTTGACAGGGAACTACGAGCAGTACTTC. As protein: CASTLTGNYEQYF.

The rearrangement joins TRBV9 to TRBJ2-1; no reliable D call. CDR3 size: 13 residues. The germline V gene has CDR1 SGDLS and CDR2 YYNGEE. V was pared by 2 bases and J by 5 bases, with 8 bases between. CDR3 residues: CASSVSQHNEQFF. The CDR3 DNA follows: TGTGCCAGCAGCGTGTCCCAGCACAATGAGCAGTTCTTC.